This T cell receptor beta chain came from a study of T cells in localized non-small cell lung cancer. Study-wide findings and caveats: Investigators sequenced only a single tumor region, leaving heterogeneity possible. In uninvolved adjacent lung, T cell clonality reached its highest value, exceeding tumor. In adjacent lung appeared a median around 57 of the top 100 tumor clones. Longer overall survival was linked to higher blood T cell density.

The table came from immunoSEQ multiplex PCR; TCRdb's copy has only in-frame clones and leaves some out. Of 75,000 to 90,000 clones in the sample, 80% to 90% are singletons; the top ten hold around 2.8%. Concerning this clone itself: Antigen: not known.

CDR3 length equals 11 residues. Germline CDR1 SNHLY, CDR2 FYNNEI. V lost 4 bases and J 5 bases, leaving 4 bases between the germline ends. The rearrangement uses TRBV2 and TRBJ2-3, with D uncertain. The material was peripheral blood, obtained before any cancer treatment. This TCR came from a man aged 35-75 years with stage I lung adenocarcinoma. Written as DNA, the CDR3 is TGTGCCAGCAGTGTGGGAGATACGCAGTATTTT. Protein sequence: CASSVGDTQYF.